This T cell receptor (beta chain) was sequenced in a study of T cells in Graves' hyperthyroidism and ophthalmopathy. Regarding the study as a whole: Most thyroid clonotypes that were expanded above 0.001 also turned up in blood. For ophthalmopathy, model prediction preceded onset by a median about six months.

This clonotype was detected ten times or more. Its antigen is unknown. Looked up from germline, CDR1 is MDHEN and CDR2 is SYDVKM. V shed 7 bases and J shed 7 bases, with 23 bases lying between them. The CDR3 is made up of 16 amino acids. RNA transcripts provided the source from which TCR beta CDR3 regions were amplified. The HTBI primer set was used in a first-round RT-PCR of the TCR CDR3. TCRdb recomputed calls from the multiplex PCR reads with MiXCR, one row per CDR3 protein. The sample holds around 250,000 distinct CDR3 sequences, about 14% seen once. This receptor was obtained from a woman between 35 and 50 years old with Graves' hyperthyroidism that later progressed to Graves' ophthalmopathy. The chain recombines TRBV28 with TRBJ2-1; D is uncertain. Sequencing input: blood. The CDR3, as DNA: TGTGCCAGCACCGCCGGACCGCAGCCCCTGGCTAATGAGCAGTTCTTC. It yields the protein CASTAGPQPLANEQFF.